This T cell receptor (beta chain) was retrieved from a study of T cells in Graves' hyperthyroidism and ophthalmopathy. Germline CDR1 and CDR2: LGHNA and YSLEER. V lost 1 base and J 5 bases, leaving 11 bases between the germline ends. The CDR3 consists of 15 residues. There were TCR beta CDR3 regions amplified from RNA transcripts. Initially, a first-round RT-PCR of the TCR CDR3 employed the HTBI primer set. TCRdb re-derived calls from the multiplex PCR reads in MiXCR, one entry per CDR3 protein. Of about 200,000 distinct CDR3 sequences listed, 17% were seen once; the top ten hold approximately 56%. The sequence was obtained from a woman aged 45-65 years with Graves' hyperthyroidism. The sample was blood. This chain joins TRBV4-3 and TRBJ2-2; TRBD2 might be the D (6 bases). CDR3 in DNA: TGCGCCAGCAGCCAAGTCGTGGCGGGGACCGGGGAGCTGTTTTTT. Its translation is CASSQVVAGTGELFF.